Following are 8 T cell receptor beta chains from one sample sequenced in a study of CD8 T cells in Susac syndrome. An input of about 0.45 to 1 ug of RNA was subjected to reverse transcription using random hexamers. Each CDR3 protein gets one entry after TCRdb re-called the immunoSEQ multiplex PCR reads with MiXCR. The profile shows approximately 68,000 distinct CDR3 sequences, around 96% of them singletons. The sequencing sample was made of CD8+ T cells from PBMCs. These receptors were taken from a human donor with multiple sclerosis.

The chain combines TRBV6-5 with TRBJ2-5; 10 positions match TRBD1. With 5 bases clipped from V and 5 bases from J, the junction kept 8 bases outside the gene matches. CDR3 length: 15 amino acids. Germline assignment: CDR1 MNHEY and CDR2 SVGAGI. In DNA, the CDR3 is TGTGCCAGCAGTGCCCGGACAGGGGGGCTTGAGACCCAGTACTTC. Translated, it gives CASSARTGGLETQYF.

V gene TRBV7-9 combines with J gene TRBJ1-5; tentative D call: TRBD1 (5 bases). The ends were cut back, 1 base at V and 3 bases at J, with 7 bases in the middle. The CDR3 length is 14 residues. In germline, CDR1 is SEHNR, CDR2 FQNEAQ (reference sequence). This CDR3 is CASSLGQINQPQHF. CDR3 nucleotides: TGTGCCAGCAGCTTAGGACAGATCAATCAGCCCCAGCATTTT.

This chain uses TRBV27 with TRBJ2-7, with D possibly TRBD2 on 6 matching bases. Germline V gene lookup returns CDR1 MNHEY and CDR2 SMNVEV (reference sequence). The CDR3 contains 15 residues. The V gene lost 6 bases and the J gene lost 0 bases, with 15 bases spanning the gap. The CDR3, as DNA: TGTGCCAGCAGCGAAGGACTATACGGCTCCTACGAGCAGTACTTC. Translating gives CASSEGLYGSYEQYF.

The V and J genes are TRBV30 and TRBJ2-1; 7 nucleotides line up with TRBD2. V gave up 4 bases and J gave up 0 bases; unmatched junction bases: 15. This CDR3 region has 18 residues. The germline V gene has CDR1 GTSNPN and CDR2 SVGIG (reference sequence). DNA for the CDR3: TGTGCCTGGAATCTACCGAGGATTGGGGACTACTCCTACAATGAGCAGTTCTTC. Its translation is CAWNLPRIGDYSYNEQFF.

The rearrangement links TRBV5-1 to TRBJ2-7, with TRBD2 identical over 10 bases. The germline CDR1 and CDR2 sequences are SGHRS and YFSETQ. V was clipped by 4 bases and J by 5 bases; unmatched bases: 6. The CDR3 extends over 14 amino acids. CDR3 sequence reads: CASSPTSGFDEQYF. The CDR3 DNA is TGCGCCAGCAGCCCGACTAGCGGGTTCGACGAGCAGTACTTC.

The V gene is TRBV29-1, the J gene TRBJ1-1; no clear D gene. The CDR3 loop spans 11 amino acids. CDR1 is SQVTM, CDR2 ANQGSEA, per germline. Trimming left V 3 bases short and J 6 bases short, with 8 bases between. CDR3 sequence (DNA): TGCAGCGTTGACTTTCTTTCTGAAGCTTTCTTT. Its protein product is CSVDFLSEAFF.

This chain links TRBV20-1 with TRBJ2-7, with unresolved D. Germline lookup yields CDR1 DFQATT and CDR2 SNEGSKA (reference sequence). The germline V and J ends were trimmed by 1 base and 7 bases, with 17 bases remaining between them. The CDR3 has 14 amino acids. The DNA of the CDR3 is TGCAGTGCTAGAGCCGTTGATCCGGTTGAGGAGCAGTACTTC. Its translation is CSARAVDPVEEQYF.

V is TRBV9 and J is TRBJ2-3, with 9 bases identical to TRBD2. CDR1 and CDR2 from the germline V gene are SGDLS and YYNGEE. This CDR3 region has 16 residues. V was clipped by 0 bases and J by 6 bases; unmatched bases: 8. Here the CDR3 reads CASSVARGGRVDTQYF. As DNA, the CDR3 is TGTGCCAGCAGCGTAGCGCGGGGGGGCCGGGTTGATACGCAGTATTTT.